This record concerns one TCR beta chain sequence. Its antigen is still unknown. The assay ran at deep level. Generated by immunoSEQ multiplex PCR, the TCRdb table keeps only in-frame clones and is missing some. The sample lists millions of clones; about 92% were seen once. Trimming removed 3 bases from V and 8 bases from J, with 16 bases in between. The length of the CDR3 is 14 residues. Germline CDR1 reads MDHEN; CDR2 reads SYDVKM. The sample belongs to a study of shared clonotypes between healthy human individuals. Overall study findings and caveats: When naive CD4 clonotypes were compared across a few donors, about 4.8% were shared.

V usage is TRBV28 and J usage is TRBJ1-2; perhaps TRBD1 as D (5 bases). This clonotype originated in a man in his late teens or twenties in good health. Some clones in this sample may be carry-over from other donors' samples. Sample: naive CD4+ T cells from PBMCs. The sample's subset: CD45RA+ positively selected. Here the CDR3 DNA reads TGTGCCAGCAGTTTCCAGGGAGCCATTTACGGCTACACCTTC. This encodes CASSFQGAIYGYTF.